The 3 T cell receptor beta chains reported below all come from one sample, sequenced in a study of blood T cell repertoires in COVID-19. Profiling relied on immunoSEQ multiplex PCR, and the TCRdb table lists in-frame clones only, not all of them. Among about 140,000 clones listed, almost 80% were seen once. The sample taken for sequencing was peripheral blood. The source of these receptors is a man in his 60s who had recovered from COVID-19.

In this sample, this clone turned up once. V gene TRBV7-2 combines with J gene TRBJ2-3; 9 positions agree with TRBD1. This CDR3 has 14 residues. J lost 5 bases, V lost 5 bases, and 5 bases had no gene match. In germline, CDR1 is SGHTA, CDR2 FQGNSA. DNA of the CDR3: TGTGCCAGCAGCGGAAGGACAGGGGAAGATACGCAGTATTTT. As protein: CASSGRTGEDTQYF.

This clone was found once. The chain employs TRBV30 and TRBJ2-1, with 7 bases matching TRBD2. V was clipped by 3 bases and J by 5 bases; unmatched bases: 10. The CDR3 covers 15 residues. Per the germline V gene, CDR1 is GTSNPN and CDR2 is SVGIG (reference sequence). DNA for the CDR3: TGTGCCTGGAGCCACGGGGGGAGCGGGGACAATGAGCAGTTCTTC. Translating it yields CAWSHGGSGDNEQFF.

This clone was detected ten times or more. Other DNA sequences of this sample code for an identical CDR3. CDR3 in DNA: TGTGCCAGTAGTTCCACTGGAAACACCATATATTTT. This encodes CASSSTGNTIYF. The chain joins TRBV19 to TRBJ1-3; D remains unclear. The germline gives CDR1 LNHDA, CDR2 SQIVND (reference sequence). V shed 5 bases and J shed 2 bases, with 4 bases lying between them. This CDR3 has 12 residues.